This entry describes one T cell receptor (beta chain). Assay: immunoSEQ multiplex PCR; the TCRdb copy retains only in-frame clones and omits some. The sample holds some 99,000 clones; about 95% are singletons and the top ten take over 0.2%. The record originates from a study of technical replicates of blood from several donors. In germline, CDR1 is PRHDT, CDR2 FYEKMQ (reference sequence). This CDR3 has 16 amino acids. Unmatched junction bases numbered 12, after V lost 5 bases and J lost 7 bases. Sequenced material: T cells isolated from PBMCs. This TCR derives from a human donor in good health. The chain recombines TRBV13 with TRBJ2-2; 8 nucleotides agree with TRBD1. Here the CDR3 DNA reads TGTGCCAGCAGCATAAGACAGGGGTCGAAAATCGGGGAGCTGTTTTTT. Translating it yields CASSIRQGSKIGELFF.